The 13 T cell receptor beta chains below were found in one sample sequenced in a study of blood T cell repertoires in COVID-19. The table came from immunoSEQ multiplex PCR; TCRdb's copy has only in-frame clones and leaves some out. The sample records around 300,000 clones, roughly 89% being singletons. Sample: peripheral blood. These receptors all stem from a woman in her twenties or thirties with active or convalescent COVID-19.

The chain combines TRBV6-5 with TRBJ2-1; 13 bases match TRBD2. Germline V gene sequence: CDR1 MNHEY, CDR2 SVGAGI. The CDR3 is 14 amino acids. J lost 9 bases, V lost 6 bases, and 5 bases had no gene match. The CDR3 sequence: CASRGGLAGREQFF. CDR3 nucleotide sequence: TGTGCCAGCAGGGGGGGACTAGCGGGGCGTGAGCAGTTCTTC.

J is TRBJ1-6 and V is TRBV28, with D unclear. This CDR3 is 15 amino acids long. V was shortened by 4 bases and J by 7 bases, with 14 bases between the two germline ends. From germline, CDR1 is MDHEN and CDR2 SYDVKM. CDR3 in DNA: TGTGCCAGCAGTTCCCGGAGGGCTCAGAATTCACCCCTCCACTTT. Translated, it gives CASSSRRAQNSPLHF. The whole variable domain, filled in from reference TRBV28 and TRBJ1-6, reads DVKVTQSSRYLVKRTGEKVFLECVQDMDHENMFWYRQDPGLGLRLIYFSYDVKMKEKGDIPEGYSVSREKKERFSLILESASTNQTSMYLCASSSRRAQNSPLHFGNGTRLTVT.

This clone was found a few times. The rearrangement joins TRBV5-1 to TRBJ2-2; D gene uncertain. The CDR3 is 15 residues long. The germline V gene has CDR1 SGHRS and CDR2 YFSETQ. V gave up 6 bases and J gave up 1 base, with 13 bases separating them. The CDR3 region is CASNRWAQNTGELFF. DNA for the CDR3: TGCGCCAGCAACCGTTGGGCACAGAACACCGGGGAGCTGTTTTTT.

The CDR3 spells CASTKRGGVSGNTIYF. Here the CDR3 DNA reads TGTGCCAGTACCAAAAGGGGGGGAGTCTCTGGAAACACCATATATTTT. The rearrangement uses TRBV19 and TRBJ1-3; D possibly corresponds to TRBD1 (6 bases). Trimming shortened V by 7 bases and J by 0 bases, and 16 bases separated the two germline ends. The CDR3 runs 16 residues. The V gene's germline CDR1 is LNHDA and CDR2 SQIVND (reference sequence).

This rearrangement joins TRBV6-6 to TRBJ1-2; 10 nucleotides match TRBD1. V lost 6 bases to trimming and J lost 4 bases; unmatched junction nucleotides: 5. Germline-derived CDR1 and CDR2 are MNHNY and SVGAGI (reference sequence). The CDR3 contains 14 residues. The CDR3 spells CASRKGQGSYGYTF. The CDR3 DNA is TGTGCCAGCAGGAAGGGACAGGGGAGCTATGGCTACACCTTC.

In DNA, the CDR3 is TGTGCCAGCAGCCCCGCCGGGACAGGGATTGAGACCCAGTACTTC. Its translation is CASSPAGTGIETQYF. The rearrangement links TRBV11-3 to TRBJ2-5; 9 bases align to TRBD1. Germline V CDR1 and CDR2: SGHNT, YENEEA. This CDR3 has 15 amino acids. The J segment lost 5 bases and the V segment lost 5 bases, leaving 9 bases of the junction unmatched.

The gene calls are TRBV4-1 and TRBJ1-5; D gene ambiguous. V gave up 4 bases and J gave up 1 base, with 14 bases separating them. Looked up from germline, CDR1 is MGHRA and CDR2 is YSYEKL. This CDR3 region has 16 residues. CDR3 sequence (DNA): TGCGCCAGCAGCCCATCGGGAAGGGCAAGCAATCAGCCCCAGCATTTT. Its protein is CASSPSGRASNQPQHF.

V is TRBV19 and J is TRBJ2-7; maybe TRBD1 (6 bases). CDR1 and CDR2 (germline): LNHDA, SQIVND (reference sequence). Trimming took off 7 bases at V and 3 bases at J, with 16 bases between the two ends. The CDR3 consists of 14 residues. Here the CDR3 DNA reads TGTGCCAGTACCCTGACAGGACAGCACTACGAGCAGTACTTC. Translation gives CASTLTGQHYEQYF.

The rearrangement uses TRBV5-1 and TRBJ1-4; D possibly corresponds to TRBD1 (5 bases). The CDR3 consists of 15 residues. Trimming stripped 2 bases from V and 7 bases from J, with 15 bases between. Germline loops: CDR1 SGHRS, CDR2 YFSETQ. The CDR3, as DNA: TGCGCCAGCAGCTTATCAGGGCCTAGGGGTGAAAAACTGTTTTTT. It specifies CASSLSGPRGEKLFF.

The chain has TRBV28 and TRBJ2-4, with 9 bases that match TRBD1. V lost 6 bases and J lost 0; bases outside the gene matches: 12. Per germline, CDR1 MDHEN and CDR2 SYDVKM. CDR3 size: 18 residues. CDR3 sequence: CASSMPGQGFGAKNIQYF. In DNA, the CDR3 is TGTGCCAGCAGCATGCCCGGACAGGGGTTTGGAGCCAAAAACATTCAGTACTTC.

The chain is built from TRBV20-1 and TRBJ2-1; D not certain. The CDR3 contains 16 residues. Germline V gene lookup returns CDR1 DFQATT and CDR2 SNEGSKA (reference sequence). Between the trimmed V and J ends, which lost 3 bases and 4 bases, there was a span of 19 bases. The CDR3 nucleotides read TGCAGTGCTAGTCTTAATCTAGTCGCTTCGTACAATGAGCAGTTCTTC. Translated, it gives CSASLNLVASYNEQFF.

The rearrangement joins TRBV5-1 to TRBJ1-2; D remains ambiguous. V lost 4 bases, J lost 7 bases, and 14 bases lay in between. Germline V gene data show CDR1 as SGHRS and CDR2 as YFSETQ. The CDR3 spans 13 residues. Here the CDR3 reads CASSTEGGFGYTF. CDR3 nucleotide sequence: TGCGCCAGCAGCACGGAGGGAGGGTTTGGCTACACCTTC.

This chain links TRBV4-2 with TRBJ1-2; TRBD1 matches at 7 bases. J gave up 8 bases and V 0 bases, and 15 bases lay outside the gene matches. Germline CDR1 reads LGHNA; CDR2 reads YNFKEQ. This CDR3 spans 17 amino acids. DNA of the CDR3: TGTGCCAGCAGCCAAGATCTAGGACAGGACCATACCCGGGGCTACACCTTC. Protein product: CASSQDLGQDHTRGYTF.